These 26 T cell receptor beta chains share one sample of origin, sequenced in a study of cytomegalovirus exposure and HLA in healthy donors listed by TCRdb under 2017. Preparation of the library involved the immunoSEQ multiplex PCR assay. The multiplex PCR relied on a mix of 60 forward primers for TCR Vbeta segments and 13 reverse primers for TCR Jbeta segments. TCRdb mirrors the immuneACCESS table, restricted to in-frame sequences. Some clones are absent from its copies; in checked studies, under half trace to an unresolved V gene, and the reason for the others is unknown. The sample yields about 120,000 clones; about four fifths were counted once. The top ten constitute 1.5% of the sample. The sample comprised PBMCs. These receptors were obtained from a woman under 30 in good health and CMV-seronegative.

This rearrangement joins TRBV5-1 to TRBJ1-3; possibly TRBD1 for D (6 bases). The length of the CDR3 is 15 residues. V was shortened by 4 bases and J by 0 bases, with 11 bases between the two germline ends. CDR1 and CDR2 (germline): SGHRS, YFSETQ. The CDR3 spells CASSRDTNSGNTIYF. The CDR3 bases are TGCGCCAGCAGCCGGGACACCAACTCTGGAAACACCATATATTTT.

The chain combines TRBV5-1 with TRBJ1-4; 7 bases map to TRBD1. The CDR3 totals 15 residues. Germline CDR1 reads SGHRS; CDR2 reads YFSETQ. The ends lost 5 bases at V and 5 bases at J; junction bases unmatched: 9. The CDR3 loop reads CASRGRAGGNEKLFF. The CDR3 bases are TGCGCCAGCAGGGGGCGAGCAGGGGGGAATGAAAAACTGTTTTTT.

This chain joins TRBV19 and TRBJ1-4; possibly TRBD1 for D (6 bases). Trimming pared 4 bases from V and 1 base from J, leaving 16 bases between. The length of the CDR3 is 17 residues. Germline V gene sequence: CDR1 LNHDA, CDR2 SQIVND (reference sequence). CDR3 nucleotide sequence: TGTGCCAGTAGTACACCCGGGCGGGGGCTAACTAATGAAAAACTGTTTTTT. Translating it yields CASSTPGRGLTNEKLFF.

The CDR3 loop is CASSTARDSSNQPQHF. CDR3 DNA: TGTGCCAGTAGTACCGCCCGAGACAGTAGCAATCAGCCCCAGCATTTT. J is TRBJ1-5 and V is TRBV19, with D tentatively TRBD1 (5 bases). V shed 4 bases and J shed 0 bases, with 13 bases lying between them. From germline, CDR1 is LNHDA and CDR2 SQIVND (reference sequence). CDR3 size: 16 residues.

The rearrangement joins TRBV5-5 to TRBJ1-4; TRBD1 aligns across 7 bases. In germline, CDR1 is SGHKS, CDR2 YYEKEE (reference sequence). J lost 1 base, V lost 4 bases, and 10 bases had no gene match. CDR3 size: 17 residues. Here the CDR3 DNA reads TGTGCCAGCAGCCGGGGACAGTACACTATAACTAATGAAAAACTGTTTTTT. Translation: CASSRGQYTITNEKLFF.

The rearrangement joins TRBV11-2 to TRBJ2-7; no definite D call. The V gene lost 1 base and the J gene lost 6 bases, with 4 bases spanning the gap. Per the germline V gene, CDR1 is SGHAT and CDR2 is FQNNGV. This CDR3 is 11 amino acids long. The CDR3 sequence is CASSLAREQYF. The CDR3 coding sequence is TGTGCCAGCAGCTTAGCCCGCGAGCAGTACTTC.

The gene calls are TRBV6-1 and TRBJ1-1, with D possibly TRBD1 on 6 matching bases. Trimming shortened V by 2 bases and J by 7 bases, and 20 bases separated the two germline ends. The CDR3 is 16 amino acids. CDR1 MNHNS and CDR2 SASEGT come from the germline V gene. The DNA of the CDR3 is TGTGCCAGCAGTGAATTTACAGGGCCGCGGCGTGTTGAAGCTTTCTTT. It encodes CASSEFTGPRRVEAFF.

The gene calls are TRBV19 and TRBJ2-1, with 10 bases identical to TRBD2. Germline values: CDR1 LNHDA, CDR2 SQIVND (reference sequence). Germline trimming cut 8 bases from V and 8 bases from J; bases unmatched to any gene: 12. The CDR3 loop spans 15 amino acids. The CDR3 region has the DNA TGTGCCAGTCGGGACAAGCTAGCGGGAGAAGATGAGCAGTTCTTC. It translates to CASRDKLAGEDEQFF.

The CDR3 sequence: CADRGDRGNTEAFF. The CDR3 region has the DNA TGCGCCGACAGGGGGGATAGGGGGAACACTGAAGCTTTCTTT. The rearrangement joins TRBV5-1 to TRBJ1-1; 9 bases are shared with TRBD1. J was trimmed by 1 base and V by 10 bases; bases with no gene match: 8. Germline lookup yields CDR1 SGHRS and CDR2 YFSETQ. The CDR3 loop spans 14 amino acids. The full variable domain, rest sourced from reference TRBV5-1 and TRBJ1-1, is KAGVTQTPRYLIKTRGQQVTLSCSPISGHRSVSWYQQTPGQGLQFLFEYFSETQRNKGNFPGRFSGRQFSNSRSEMNVSTLELGDSALYLCADRGDRGNTEAFFGQGTRLTVV.

The chain uses TRBV6-1 and TRBJ2-7; no clear D gene. Trimming took 4 bases from V and 2 from J, leaving 9 bases between them. Germline CDR1 MNHNS, CDR2 SASEGT. The CDR3 extends over 13 amino acids. CDR3 DNA sequence: TGTGCCAGCAGTGTATACAAAACCTACGAGCAGTACTTC. Translation: CASSVYKTYEQYF.

The J gene is TRBJ1-2, the V gene TRBV5-1, with a tentative D call TRBD1 (6 bases). Looked up from germline, CDR1 is SGHRS and CDR2 is YFSETQ. This CDR3 region has 16 residues. The V gene lost 4 bases and the J gene lost 5 bases, with 21 bases spanning the gap. The CDR3 here is CASSPKGQQAAYGYTF. The CDR3 DNA is TGCGCCAGCAGCCCGAAAGGACAGCAAGCCGCATATGGCTACACCTTC.

The chain links TRBV5-4 to TRBJ2-1; D is uncertain. From germline, CDR1 is SGHNT and CDR2 YYREEE (reference sequence). The CDR3 is made up of 13 amino acids. The germline V and J ends were trimmed by 0 bases and 7 bases, with 8 bases remaining between them. The CDR3 loop is CASSLGSVNEQFF. In DNA form, the CDR3 reads TGTGCCAGCAGCTTGGGGAGCGTGAATGAGCAGTTCTTC.

The chain is built from TRBV7-8 and TRBJ2-7; 10 bases are a match to TRBD1. The CDR3 runs to 17 residues. Per germline, CDR1 SGHVS and CDR2 FQNEAQ. Trimming took 5 bases from V and 7 from J; bases not matched to a gene: 17. This CDR3 is CASSPGGGGDRGKEQYF. The CDR3 nucleotides read TGTGCCAGCAGCCCAGGGGGTGGTGGGGACAGGGGTAAGGAGCAGTACTTC.

The J gene is TRBJ2-3, the V gene TRBV5-4; D may be TRBD2 (5 bases). The CDR3 is made up of 16 amino acids. The V and J ends lost 4 bases and 0 bases respectively, with 15 bases between them. Per germline, CDR1 SGHNT and CDR2 YYREEE (reference sequence). The DNA of the CDR3 is TGTGCCAGCAGCCTTGGGTCGCGGACTAGCACAGATACGCAGTATTTT. As protein: CASSLGSRTSTDTQYF. The full variable domain, in which reference TRBV5-4 and TRBJ2-3 provide the parts outside the CDR3, is ETGVTQSPTHLIKTRGQQVTLRCSSQSGHNTVSWYQQALGQGPQFIFQYYREEENGRGNFPPRFSGLQFPNYSSELNVNALELDDSALYLCASSLGSRTSTDTQYFGPGTRLTVL.

The chain is built from TRBV6-4 and TRBJ1-5, with a possible D match to TRBD1 (6 bases). The CDR3 has 18 residues. V was clipped by 2 bases and J by 4 bases, with 21 bases between them. Germline V CDR1 and CDR2: MRHNA, SNTAGT. CDR3 sequence: CASSDISPLQGMNQPQHF. The CDR3 coding sequence is TGTGCCAGCAGTGACATTTCCCCCCTACAGGGTATGAATCAGCCCCAGCATTTT.

This rearrangement joins TRBV13 to TRBJ1-1; D unresolved. Germline V gives CDR1 PRHDT, CDR2 FYEKMQ (reference sequence). V was clipped by 3 bases and J by 2 bases, with 10 bases between them. This CDR3 is built from 14 residues. The CDR3 region has the DNA TGTGCCAGCAGCTTGGCACGTTATAACACTGAAGCTTTCTTT. This translates into CASSLARYNTEAFF.

The chain combines TRBV4-1 with TRBJ1-5; 9 bases map to TRBD1. Germline lookup yields CDR1 MGHRA and CDR2 YSYEKL. This CDR3 comprises 17 residues. With V trimmed by 0 bases and J by 2 bases, 5 bases remained unmatched. CDR3: CASSQDSRTGGNQPQHF. CDR3 nucleotide sequence: TGCGCCAGCAGCCAAGATTCCCGGACAGGGGGCAATCAGCCCCAGCATTTT.

CDR3 coding DNA: TGTGCCAGCAGCCAAGAACGTACAGTATTGAACACTGAAGCTTTCTTT. It yields the protein CASSQERTVLNTEAFF. The V and J genes are TRBV14 and TRBJ1-1; no definite D call. The germline gives CDR1 SGHDN, CDR2 FVKESK. The CDR3 loop spans 16 amino acids. V gave up 0 bases and J gave up 0 bases, with 11 bases separating them.

This rearrangement joins TRBV5-6 to TRBJ2-1; maybe TRBD2 (6 bases). V gave up 0 bases and J gave up 8 bases, with 9 bases separating them. CDR1 is SGHDT and CDR2 is YYEEEE in the germline V gene. CDR3 length: 13 amino acids. The CDR3 nucleotides read TGTGCCAGCAGCTTGGCCGGGAGCGATGAGCAGTTCTTC. This codes for CASSLAGSDEQFF.

About this clone: The same CDR3 also results from other DNA sequences found in this sample. The chain employs TRBV7-2 and TRBJ1-5; 7 bases are shared with TRBD1. The CDR3 loop spans 14 amino acids. The junction had 3 bases not matched to a gene; V was cut back by 5 bases and J by 2 bases. Germline CDR1 and CDR2: SGHTA and FQGNSA. The CDR3 DNA reads as TGTGCCAGCAGCCTTACAGGGGGCAATCAGCCCCAGCATTTT. This codes for CASSLTGGNQPQHF.

The rearrangement links TRBV18 to TRBJ2-7; no firm D call. The germline V and J ends were trimmed by 3 bases and 6 bases, with 12 bases remaining between them. Germline loops: CDR1 KGHSH, CDR2 LQKENI. The CDR3 runs to 13 residues. DNA of the CDR3: TGTGCCAGCTCACCCCCGGTGGGCGCCGAGCAGTACTTC. This codes for CASSPPVGAEQYF.

The chain combines TRBV19 with TRBJ1-4, with 9 bases lining up with TRBD1. CDR3 length equals 16 residues. V lost 3 bases, J lost 3 bases, and 5 bases stayed unmatched. Germline-derived CDR1 and CDR2 are LNHDA and SQIVND (reference sequence). CDR3 region: CASSITGGPANEKLFF. In DNA form, the CDR3 reads TGTGCCAGTAGTATTACAGGGGGCCCGGCTAATGAAAAACTGTTTTTT.

V usage is TRBV27 and J usage is TRBJ1-2; TRBD1 might be the D (5 bases). From germline, CDR1 is MNHEY and CDR2 SMNVEV (reference sequence). V dropped 3 bases and J dropped 8 bases, with 13 bases sitting between them. This CDR3 is 13 amino acids long. CDR3 region: CASSLGPTYGYTF. Written as DNA, the CDR3 is TGTGCCAGCAGTTTGGGGCCTACTTACGGCTACACCTTC.

V is TRBV7-2 and J is TRBJ2-3; D perhaps matches TRBD1 (6 bases). The CDR3 covers 13 residues. Trimming removed 5 bases at V and 4 bases at J, with 10 bases between. Germline V gene lookup returns CDR1 SGHTA and CDR2 FQGNSA. CDR3 amino acids: CASSRNRADTQYF. The CDR3 coding sequence is TGTGCCAGCAGCCGAAACAGGGCAGATACGCAGTATTTT.

The chain has TRBV11-2 and TRBJ1-1; maybe TRBD1 (6 bases). CDR3 length: 13 residues. Germline V gene data show CDR1 as SGHAT and CDR2 as FQNNGV. The ends were cut back, 6 bases at V and 0 bases at J, with 8 bases in the middle. CDR3 nucleotides: TGTGCCAGCAGTCAGGGGCTGAACACTGAAGCTTTCTTT. This encodes CASSQGLNTEAFF. Supplemented by reference TRBV11-2 and TRBJ1-1, the full variable domain reads EAGVAQSPRYKIIEKRQSVAFWCNPISGHATLYWYQQILGQGPKLLIQFQNNGVVDDSQLPKDRFSAERLKGVDSTLKIQPAKLEDSAVYLCASSQGLNTEAFFGQGTRLTVV.

This clone has only one observation. The genes are TRBV7-9 and TRBJ1-2; no clear D. Trimming removed 1 base at V and 8 bases at J, with 8 bases between. This CDR3 contains 12 residues. The V gene's germline CDR1 is SEHNR and CDR2 FQNEAQ (reference sequence). CDR3 loop: CASSLESGGYTF. The CDR3 region has the DNA TGTGCCAGCAGCTTAGAATCAGGAGGCTACACCTTC. Full variable domain (remainder filled in from reference TRBV7-9 and TRBJ1-2): DTGVSQNPRHKITKRGQNVTFRCDPISEHNRLYWYRQTLGQGPEFLTYFQNEAQLEKSRLLSDRFSAERPKGSFSTLEIQRTEQGDSAMYLCASSLESGGYTFGSGTRLTVV.